Following are 14 T cell receptor beta chains from one sample sequenced in a study of T cell repertoires in cytomegalovirus infection. One entry per CDR3 protein, called by TCRdb with MiXCR from the reads. The sample contains roughly 250,000 distinct CDR3 sequences, roughly an eighth of which appear only once. The specimen was PBMCs. The receptors were gathered from a human donor in good health (CMV status not recorded). Some clones in this sample may be carry-over from other donors' samples.

This clonotype occurred many times. The V and J genes are TRBV7-2 and TRBJ2-6; 9 nucleotides agree with TRBD2. V was clipped by 5 bases and J by 0 bases; unmatched bases: 5. Germline values: CDR1 SGHTA, CDR2 FQGNSA. This CDR3 contains 17 residues. In DNA, the CDR3 is TGTGCCAGCAGCGCCAGCGGGGGGCGCTCTGGGGCCAACGTCCTGACTTTC. This codes for CASSASGGRSGANVLTF.

The sample holds many counts of this clonotype. The chain carries TRBV6-4 and TRBJ2-1; D remains ambiguous. The length of the CDR3 is 13 residues. Germline values: CDR1 MRHNA, CDR2 SNTAGT. The V gene lost 0 bases and the J gene lost 3 bases, with 3 bases spanning the gap. The CDR3 bases are TGTGCCAGCAGTGACTCAGGCTACAATGAGCAGTTCTTC. Its protein is CASSDSGYNEQFF.

The CDR3: CSAGSWLMNTEAFF. The CDR3 coding sequence is TGCAGCGCTGGTTCGTGGCTCATGAACACTGAAGCTTTCTTT. The chain employs TRBV29-1 and TRBJ1-1, with D uncertain. This CDR3 region has 14 residues. Looked up from germline, CDR1 is SQVTM and CDR2 is ANQGSEA. With 7 bases removed from V and 0 bases from J, the gap between germline ends came to 15 bases.

The sample holds many counts of this clonotype. This chain uses TRBV29-1 with TRBJ1-5, with a tentative D call TRBD1 (5 bases). V was pared by 4 bases and J by 9 bases, with 13 bases between. CDR1 is SQVTM, CDR2 ANQGSEA, per germline. The CDR3 has 12 amino acids. CDR3 in DNA: TGCAGCGTTGCTCCTGGGGGGGGGCCCCAGCATTTT. It yields the protein CSVAPGGGPQHF.

At least ten counts were recorded for this clonotype. The genes are TRBV7-8 and TRBJ2-2; TRBD2 agrees at 9 bases. The CDR3 loop spans 16 amino acids. The germline gives CDR1 SGHVS, CDR2 FQNEAQ. V was pared by 5 bases and J by 2 bases, with 6 bases of the junction left unmatched. In DNA, the CDR3 is TGTGCCAGCAGCCTTCGAGCGGGGGGTAACACCGGGGAGCTGTTTTTT. Translating it yields CASSLRAGGNTGELFF.

This clonotype occurred a few times. The V and J genes are TRBV6-1 and TRBJ1-5; possibly TRBD1 for D (6 bases). The CDR3 has 17 amino acids. V lost 5 bases and J lost 0, with 17 bases in between. Germline CDR1 reads MNHNS; CDR2 reads SASEGT. Here the CDR3 reads CASSPRTDTYSNQPQHF. CDR3 in DNA: TGTGCCAGCAGTCCGAGGACAGATACGTATAGCAATCAGCCCCAGCATTTT.

The V and J genes are TRBV6-2 or TRBV6-3 and TRBJ2-2; unclear D gene. The CDR3 runs to 16 residues. Germline V gene lookup returns CDR1 MNHEY and CDR2 SVGEGT. V shed 0 bases and J shed 0 bases, with 8 bases lying between them. CDR3 DNA sequence: TGTGCCAGCAGTTACTCGAGGCAGACGAACACCGGGGAGCTGTTTTTT. This codes for CASSYSRQTNTGELFF.

The gene calls are TRBV6-5 and TRBJ2-2; D perhaps matches TRBD1 (5 bases). Germline V lookup: CDR1 MNHEY, CDR2 SVGAGI. V lost 2 bases to trimming and J lost 1 base, with 8 bases between them. CDR3 length equals 15 residues. The CDR3 nucleotides read TGTGCCAGCAGTTACGTGGGGCTGAACACCGGGGAGCTGTTTTTT. Encoded protein: CASSYVGLNTGELFF.

The chain links TRBV18 to TRBJ2-3; 7 bases map to TRBD2. The germline CDR1 and CDR2 sequences are KGHSH and LQKENI. The CDR3 extends over 15 amino acids. V was pared by 0 bases and J by 6 bases, with 6 bases of the junction left unmatched. CDR3 sequence reads: CASSPPAGTRDTQYF. The DNA for the CDR3 is TGTGCCAGCTCACCACCAGCGGGAACTCGGGATACGCAGTATTTT.

There are many counts of this clonotype. V usage is TRBV7-2 and J usage is TRBJ2-7; 14 nucleotides align to TRBD2. Trimming cost V 3 bases and J 3 bases; bases outside gene matches: 7. CDR1 is SGHTA and CDR2 is FQGNSA in the germline V gene. The length of the CDR3 is 17 residues. CDR3 sequence reads: CASSLGLAGASSYEQYF. DNA for the CDR3: TGTGCCAGCAGCTTGGGACTAGCGGGAGCCTCCAGCTACGAGCAGTACTTC.

This clonotype was picked up many times. V gene TRBV28 combines with J gene TRBJ1-6; 7 nucleotides align to TRBD1. With V trimmed by 5 bases and J by 9 bases, 13 bases remained unmatched. Looked up from germline, CDR1 is MDHEN and CDR2 is SYDVKM. The CDR3 has 16 amino acids. The CDR3 coding sequence is TGTGCCAGCAGTCCAGCCGGACAGGTCTTATTTTCACCCCTCCACTTT. Amino acid sequence: CASSPAGQVLFSPLHF.

This clonotype was observed at least ten times. The chain employs TRBV6-2 or TRBV6-3 and TRBJ1-1, with D uncertain. Trimming cost V 4 bases and J 6 bases, with 15 bases left between them. Per the germline V gene, CDR1 is MNHEY and CDR2 is SVGEGT. The CDR3 runs 14 residues. The CDR3 sequence: CASSSLDSTAEAFF. CDR3 nucleotides: TGTGCCAGCAGTTCCCTGGACTCGACGGCTGAAGCTTTCTTT.

This sequence joins TRBV19 and TRBJ2-2; D not resolved. The CDR3 consists of 13 residues. With 1 base removed from V and 7 bases from J, the gap between germline ends came to 7 bases. The germline V gene has CDR1 LNHDA and CDR2 SQIVND (reference sequence). CDR3 residues: CASSIGPLGELFF. CDR3 in DNA: TGTGCCAGTAGTATAGGGCCCCTCGGGGAGCTGTTTTTT.

This clonotype was counted many times. This sequence joins TRBV11-2 and TRBJ2-7; D remains ambiguous. This CDR3 has 12 amino acids. The germline V gene has CDR1 SGHAT and CDR2 FQNNGV. Trimming cost V 1 base and J 6 bases, with 7 bases left between them. The CDR3 DNA reads as TGTGCCAGCAGCTTAGGTCGGCCCGAGCAGTACTTC. Translated, it gives CASSLGRPEQYF.